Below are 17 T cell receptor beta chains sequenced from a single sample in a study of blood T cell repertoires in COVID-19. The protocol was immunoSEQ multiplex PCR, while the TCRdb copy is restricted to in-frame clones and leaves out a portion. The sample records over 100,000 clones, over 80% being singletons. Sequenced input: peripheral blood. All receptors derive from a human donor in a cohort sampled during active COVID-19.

The CDR3 coding sequence is TGCGCCAGCAGCTTGGGGGGAGGATCTCATGGCTACACCTTC. Translating gives CASSLGGGSHGYTF. The chain carries TRBV5-1 and TRBJ1-2; D is unclear. The V gene lost 0 bases and the J gene lost 6 bases, with 12 bases spanning the gap. CDR1 is SGHRS and CDR2 is YFSETQ in the germline V gene. The length of the CDR3 is 14 residues.

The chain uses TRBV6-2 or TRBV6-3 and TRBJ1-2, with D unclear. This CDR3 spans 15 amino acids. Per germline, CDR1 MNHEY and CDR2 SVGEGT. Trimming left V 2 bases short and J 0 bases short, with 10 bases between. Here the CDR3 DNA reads TGTGCCAGCAGTTACGATCCCAGATCTAACTATGGCTACACCTTC. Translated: CASSYDPRSNYGYTF.

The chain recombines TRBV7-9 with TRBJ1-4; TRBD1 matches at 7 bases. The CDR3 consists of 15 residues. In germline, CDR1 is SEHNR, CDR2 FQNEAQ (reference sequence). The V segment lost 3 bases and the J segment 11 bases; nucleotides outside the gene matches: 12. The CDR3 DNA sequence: TGTGCCAGCAGCTTGGACGACAGGGCCGTTATTAAACTGTTTTTT. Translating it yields CASSLDDRAVIKLFF.

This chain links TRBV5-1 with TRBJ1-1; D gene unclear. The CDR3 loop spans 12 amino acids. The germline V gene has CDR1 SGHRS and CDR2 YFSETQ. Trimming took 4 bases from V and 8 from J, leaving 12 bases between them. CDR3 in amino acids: CASSPPAAEAFF. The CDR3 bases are TGCGCCAGCAGCCCCCCTGCAGCGGAAGCTTTCTTT. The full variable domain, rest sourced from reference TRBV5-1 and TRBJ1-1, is KAGVTQTPRYLIKTRGQQVTLSCSPISGHRSVSWYQQTPGQGLQFLFEYFSETQRNKGNFPGRFSGRQFSNSRSEMNVSTLELGDSALYLCASSPPAAEAFFGQGTRLTVV.

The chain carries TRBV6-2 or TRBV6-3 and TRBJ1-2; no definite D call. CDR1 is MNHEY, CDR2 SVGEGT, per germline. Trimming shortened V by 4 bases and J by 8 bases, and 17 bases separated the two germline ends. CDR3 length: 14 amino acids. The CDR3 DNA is TGTGCCAGCAGTTCCGCTGGTCCTGACGGGGGCTACACCTTC. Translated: CASSSAGPDGGYTF.

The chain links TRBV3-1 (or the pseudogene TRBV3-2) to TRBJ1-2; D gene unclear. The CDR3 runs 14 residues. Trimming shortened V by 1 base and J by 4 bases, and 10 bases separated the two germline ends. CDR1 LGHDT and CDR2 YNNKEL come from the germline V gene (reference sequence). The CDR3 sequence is CASSQAVGSYGYTF. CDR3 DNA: TGTGCCAGCAGCCAAGCGGTGGGCAGCTATGGCTACACCTTC.

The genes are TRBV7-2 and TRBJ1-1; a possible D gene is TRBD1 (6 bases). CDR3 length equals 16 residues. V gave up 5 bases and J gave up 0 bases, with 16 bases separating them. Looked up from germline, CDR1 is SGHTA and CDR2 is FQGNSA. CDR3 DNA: TGTGCCAGCAGCCCGGGACACGGGAGGATGAACACTGAAGCTTTCTTT. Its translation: CASSPGHGRMNTEAFF.

CDR3 residues: CASSFSGRPQETQYF. The CDR3 coding sequence is TGTGCCAGCAGCTTTAGCGGGAGGCCACAAGAGACCCAGTACTTC. The rearrangement uses TRBV5-6 and TRBJ2-5, with 10 bases identical to TRBD2. The germline V gene encodes CDR1 SGHDT and CDR2 YYEEEE. The CDR3 is 15 residues long. Germline trimming cut 2 bases from V and 2 bases from J; bases unmatched to any gene: 3.

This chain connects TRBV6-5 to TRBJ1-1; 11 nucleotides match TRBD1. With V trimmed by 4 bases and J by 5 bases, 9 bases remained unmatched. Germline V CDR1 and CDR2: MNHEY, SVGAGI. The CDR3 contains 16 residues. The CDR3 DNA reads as TGTGCCAGCAGTTTAGGACAGGGGGCGGGAGTAACTGAAGCTTTCTTT. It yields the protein CASSLGQGAGVTEAFF.

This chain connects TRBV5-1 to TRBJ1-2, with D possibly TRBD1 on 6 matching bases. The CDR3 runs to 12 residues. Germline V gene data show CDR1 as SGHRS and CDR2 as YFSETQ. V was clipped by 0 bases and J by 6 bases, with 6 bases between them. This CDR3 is CASSLAGDGYTF. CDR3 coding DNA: TGCGCCAGCAGCTTGGCAGGGGATGGCTACACCTTC.

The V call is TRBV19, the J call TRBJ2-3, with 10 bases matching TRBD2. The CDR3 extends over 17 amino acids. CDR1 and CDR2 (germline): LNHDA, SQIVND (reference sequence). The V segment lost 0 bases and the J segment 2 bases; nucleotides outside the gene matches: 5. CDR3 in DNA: TGTGCCAGTAGTATAGAAACACTAGCGGGAATCACAGATACGCAGTATTTT. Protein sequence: CASSIETLAGITDTQYF.

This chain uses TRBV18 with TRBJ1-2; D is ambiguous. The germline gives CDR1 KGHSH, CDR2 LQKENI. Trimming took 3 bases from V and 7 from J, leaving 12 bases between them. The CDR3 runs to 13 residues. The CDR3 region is CASSPREGGGYTF. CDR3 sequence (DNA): TGTGCCAGCTCACCGCGGGAAGGTGGTGGCTACACCTTC.

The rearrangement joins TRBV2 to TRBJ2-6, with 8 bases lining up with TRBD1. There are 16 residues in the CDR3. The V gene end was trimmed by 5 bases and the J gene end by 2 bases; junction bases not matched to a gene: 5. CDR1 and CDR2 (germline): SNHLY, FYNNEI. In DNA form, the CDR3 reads TGTGCCAGCAGTAGAGAGACAGGGGCTGGGGCCAACGTCCTGACTTTC. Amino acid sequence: CASSRETGAGANVLTF.

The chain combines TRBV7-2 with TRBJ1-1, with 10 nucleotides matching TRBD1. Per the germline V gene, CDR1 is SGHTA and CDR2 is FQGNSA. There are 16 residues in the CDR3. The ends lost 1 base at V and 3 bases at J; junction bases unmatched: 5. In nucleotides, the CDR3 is TGTGCCAGCAGCTTAGGGACAGGGGGGAGGTACACTGAAGCTTTCTTT. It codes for CASSLGTGGRYTEAFF.

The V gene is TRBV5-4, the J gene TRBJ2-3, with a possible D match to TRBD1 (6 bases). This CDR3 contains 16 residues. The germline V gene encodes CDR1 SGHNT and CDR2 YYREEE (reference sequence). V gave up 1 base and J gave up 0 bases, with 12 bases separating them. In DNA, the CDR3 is TGTGCCAGCAGCTTGACCGACAGGCCTAGCACAGATACGCAGTATTTT. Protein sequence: CASSLTDRPSTDTQYF.

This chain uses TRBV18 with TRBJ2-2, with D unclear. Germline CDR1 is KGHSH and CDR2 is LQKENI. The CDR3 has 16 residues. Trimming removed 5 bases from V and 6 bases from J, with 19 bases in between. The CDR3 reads CASSTAVLPTPGELFF. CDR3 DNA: TGTGCCAGCTCAACGGCGGTTTTGCCGACCCCCGGGGAGCTGTTTTTT. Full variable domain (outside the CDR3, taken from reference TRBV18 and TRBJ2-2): NAGVMQNPRHLVRRRGQEARLRCSPMKGHSHVYWYRQLPEEGLKFMVYLQKENIIDESGMPKERFSAEFPKEGPSILRIQQVVRGDSAAYFCASSTAVLPTPGELFFGEGSRLTVL.

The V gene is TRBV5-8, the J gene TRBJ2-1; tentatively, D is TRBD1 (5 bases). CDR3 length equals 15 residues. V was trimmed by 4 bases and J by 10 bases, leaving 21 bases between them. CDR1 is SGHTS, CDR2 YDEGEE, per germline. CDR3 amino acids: CASSPEAWQGDEQFF. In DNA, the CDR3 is TGTGCCAGCAGCCCCGAGGCATGGCAGGGCGACGAGCAGTTCTTC.